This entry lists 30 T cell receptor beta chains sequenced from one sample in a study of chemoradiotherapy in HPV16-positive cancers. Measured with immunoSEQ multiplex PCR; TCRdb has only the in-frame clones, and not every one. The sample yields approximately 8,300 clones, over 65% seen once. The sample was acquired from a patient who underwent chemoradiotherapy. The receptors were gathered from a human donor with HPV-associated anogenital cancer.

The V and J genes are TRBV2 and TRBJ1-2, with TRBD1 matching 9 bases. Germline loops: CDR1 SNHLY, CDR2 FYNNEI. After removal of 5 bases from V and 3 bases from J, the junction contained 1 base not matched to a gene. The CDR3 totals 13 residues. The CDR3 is CASSTGGYYGYTF. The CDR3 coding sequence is TGTGCCAGCAGTACAGGGGGCTACTATGGCTACACCTTC. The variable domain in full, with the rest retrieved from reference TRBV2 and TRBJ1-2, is EPEVTQTPSHQVTQMGQEVILRCVPISNHLYFYWYRQILGQKVEFLVSFYNNEISEKSEIFDDQFSVERPDGSNFTLKIRSTKLEDSAMYFCASSTGGYYGYTFGSGTRLTVV.

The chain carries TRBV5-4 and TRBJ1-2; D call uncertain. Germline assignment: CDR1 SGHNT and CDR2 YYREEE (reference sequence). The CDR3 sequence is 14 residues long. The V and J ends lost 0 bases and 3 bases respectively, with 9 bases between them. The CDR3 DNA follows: TGTGCCAGCAGCTTGGAGTCGGCTTACTATGGCTACACCTTC. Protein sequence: CASSLESAYYGYTF.

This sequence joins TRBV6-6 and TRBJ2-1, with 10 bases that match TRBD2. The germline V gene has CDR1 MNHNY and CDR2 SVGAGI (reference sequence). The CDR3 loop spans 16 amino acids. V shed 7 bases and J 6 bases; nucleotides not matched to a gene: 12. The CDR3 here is CASILTERGGANEQFF. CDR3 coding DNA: TGTGCCAGCATCCTAACCGAGCGGGGGGGGGCCAATGAGCAGTTCTTC.

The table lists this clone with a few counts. The CDR3 loop reads CATSSSDRASAFF. In DNA, the CDR3 is TGTGCCACCAGCAGCAGCGACAGGGCTTCGGCTTTCTTT. The rearrangement links TRBV15 to TRBJ1-1; 7 bases agree with TRBD1. This CDR3 has 13 residues. V trimming: 3 bases; J trimming: 11 bases; junction bases outside the gene matches: 9. The germline V gene has CDR1 LNHNV and CDR2 YYDKDF (reference sequence).

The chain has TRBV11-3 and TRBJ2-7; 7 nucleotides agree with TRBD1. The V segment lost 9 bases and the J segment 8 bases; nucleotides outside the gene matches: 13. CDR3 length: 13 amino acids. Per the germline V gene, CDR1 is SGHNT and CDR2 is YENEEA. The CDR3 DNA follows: TGTGCCAGTTCGAAGGGGACAGCCCACCAGCAGTACTTC. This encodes CASSKGTAHQQYF.

The CDR3 spells CASSSYLVTGGLSYEQYF. CDR3 nucleotide sequence: TGTGCCAGCAGTTCATATCTAGTAACAGGAGGTCTTTCCTACGAGCAGTACTTC. The chain is built from TRBV28 and TRBJ2-7, with D possibly being TRBD1 or TRBD2 (5 bases each). V lost 4 bases, J lost 1 base, and 23 bases lay in between. This CDR3 region has 18 residues. Germline-derived CDR1 and CDR2 are MDHEN and SYDVKM.

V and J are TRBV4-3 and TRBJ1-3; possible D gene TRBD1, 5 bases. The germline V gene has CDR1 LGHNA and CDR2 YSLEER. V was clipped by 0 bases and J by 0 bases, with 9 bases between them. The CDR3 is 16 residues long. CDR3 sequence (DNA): TGCGCCAGCAGCCAAGATCGGGGCAGCTCTGGAAACACCATATATTTT. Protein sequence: CASSQDRGSSGNTIYF.

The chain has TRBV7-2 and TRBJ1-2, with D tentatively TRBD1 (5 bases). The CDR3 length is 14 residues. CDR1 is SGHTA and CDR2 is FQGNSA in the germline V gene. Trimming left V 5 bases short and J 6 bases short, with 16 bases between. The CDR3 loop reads CASSVYRNGDGYTF. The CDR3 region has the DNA TGTGCCAGCAGCGTATACAGGAATGGGGATGGCTACACCTTC.

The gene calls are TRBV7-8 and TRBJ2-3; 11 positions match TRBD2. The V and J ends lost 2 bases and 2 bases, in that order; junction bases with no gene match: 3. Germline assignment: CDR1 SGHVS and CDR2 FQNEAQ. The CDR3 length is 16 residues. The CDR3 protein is CASSLSSGGDTDTQYF. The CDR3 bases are TGTGCCAGCAGCTTAAGTAGCGGGGGGGACACAGATACGCAGTATTTT.

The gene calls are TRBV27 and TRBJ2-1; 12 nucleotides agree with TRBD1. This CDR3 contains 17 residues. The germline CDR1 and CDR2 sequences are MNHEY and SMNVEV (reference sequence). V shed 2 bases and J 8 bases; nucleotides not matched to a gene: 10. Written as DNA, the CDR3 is TGTGCCAGCAGTTTAATAATAAGGGACAGGGGGCGCGATGAGCAGTTCTTC. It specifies CASSLIIRDRGRDEQFF.

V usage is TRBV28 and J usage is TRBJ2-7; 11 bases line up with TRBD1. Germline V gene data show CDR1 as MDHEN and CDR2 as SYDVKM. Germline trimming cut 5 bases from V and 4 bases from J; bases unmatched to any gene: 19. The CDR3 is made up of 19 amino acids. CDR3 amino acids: CASSHRPGTGGTAYYEQYF. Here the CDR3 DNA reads TGTGCCAGCAGTCACCGTCCCGGGACAGGGGGAACCGCCTATTACGAGCAGTACTTC.

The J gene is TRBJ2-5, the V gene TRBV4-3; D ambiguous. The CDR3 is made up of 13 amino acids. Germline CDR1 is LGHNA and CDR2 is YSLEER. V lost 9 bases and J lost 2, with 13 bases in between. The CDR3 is CASSTRRQETQYF. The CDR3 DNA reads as TGCGCCAGTTCGACACGGCGACAAGAGACCCAGTACTTC.

In DNA form, the CDR3 reads TGTGCCAGCGCCCGGTCCTATAATTCACCCCTCCACTTT. Amino acid sequence: CASARSYNSPLHF. The chain uses TRBV19 and TRBJ1-6, with D unclear. This CDR3 is built from 13 residues. CDR1 and CDR2 (germline): LNHDA, SQIVND (reference sequence). The V end lost 9 bases, the J end lost 1 base, and 7 bases lay between the germline ends.

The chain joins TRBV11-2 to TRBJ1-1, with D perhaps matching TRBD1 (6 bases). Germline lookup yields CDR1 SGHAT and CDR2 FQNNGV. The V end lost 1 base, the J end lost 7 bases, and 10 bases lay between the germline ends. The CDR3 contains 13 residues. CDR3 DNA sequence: TGTGCCAGCAGCTTAGCCAGGGGCAGTGAAGCTTTCTTT. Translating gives CASSLARGSEAFF.

DNA for the CDR3: TGTGCCAGCAGCTTGGATTACGAGCAGTACTTC. This translates into CASSLDYEQYF. The chain couples TRBV11-2 to TRBJ2-7; D remains ambiguous. The V and J ends lost 3 bases and 4 bases respectively, with 4 bases between them. Germline V gene data show CDR1 as SGHAT and CDR2 as FQNNGV. The CDR3 has 11 amino acids.

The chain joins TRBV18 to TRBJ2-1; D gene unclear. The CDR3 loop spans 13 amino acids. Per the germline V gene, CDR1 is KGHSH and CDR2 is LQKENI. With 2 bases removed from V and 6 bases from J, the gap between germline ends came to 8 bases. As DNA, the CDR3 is TGTGCCAGCTCACCATCCGAAGGCAATGAGCAGTTCTTC. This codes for CASSPSEGNEQFF.

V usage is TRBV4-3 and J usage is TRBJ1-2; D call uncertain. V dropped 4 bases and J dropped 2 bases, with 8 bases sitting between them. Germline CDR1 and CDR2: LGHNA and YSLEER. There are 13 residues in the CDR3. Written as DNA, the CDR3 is TGCGCCAGCAGCCGTAACCCAAACTATGGCTACACCTTC. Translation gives CASSRNPNYGYTF.

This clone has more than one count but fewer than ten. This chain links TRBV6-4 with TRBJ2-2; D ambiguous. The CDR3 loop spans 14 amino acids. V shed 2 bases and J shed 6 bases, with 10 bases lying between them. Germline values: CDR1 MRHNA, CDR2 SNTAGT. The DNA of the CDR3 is TGTGCCAGCAGTGACAACCCGGACGCCGGGGAGCTGTTTTTT. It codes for CASSDNPDAGELFF.

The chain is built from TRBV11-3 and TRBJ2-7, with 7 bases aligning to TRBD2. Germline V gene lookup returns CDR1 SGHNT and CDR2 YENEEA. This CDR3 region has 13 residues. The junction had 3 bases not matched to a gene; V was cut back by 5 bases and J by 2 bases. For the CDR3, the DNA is TGTGCCAGCAGCCCGGGGGGAACCTACGAGCAGTACTTC. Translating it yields CASSPGGTYEQYF.

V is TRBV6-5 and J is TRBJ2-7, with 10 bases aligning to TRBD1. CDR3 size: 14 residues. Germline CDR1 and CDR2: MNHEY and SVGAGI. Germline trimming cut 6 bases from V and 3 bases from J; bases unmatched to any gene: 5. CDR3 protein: CASSPDRGVYEQYF. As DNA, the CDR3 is TGTGCCAGCAGCCCGGACAGGGGGGTCTACGAGCAGTACTTC.

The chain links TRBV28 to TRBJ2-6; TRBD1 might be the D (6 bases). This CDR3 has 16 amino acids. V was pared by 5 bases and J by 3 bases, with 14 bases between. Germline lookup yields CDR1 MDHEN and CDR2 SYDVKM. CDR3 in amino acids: CASSGAGAGGANVLTF. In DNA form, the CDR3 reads TGTGCCAGCAGTGGCGCAGGGGCGGGTGGGGCCAACGTCCTGACTTTC. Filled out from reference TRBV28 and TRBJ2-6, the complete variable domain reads DVKVTQSSRYLVKRTGEKVFLECVQDMDHENMFWYRQDPGLGLRLIYFSYDVKMKEKGDIPEGYSVSREKKERFSLILESASTNQTSMYLCASSGAGAGGANVLTFGAGSRLTVL.

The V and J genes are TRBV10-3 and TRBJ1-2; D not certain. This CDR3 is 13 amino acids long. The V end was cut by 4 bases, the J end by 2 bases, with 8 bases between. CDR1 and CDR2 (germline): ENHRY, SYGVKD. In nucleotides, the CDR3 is TGTGCCATCAGTGGAAGTAGAAACTATGGCTACACCTTC. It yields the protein CAISGSRNYGYTF.

CDR3 sequence: CASSLDGQPSTDTQYF. CDR3 nucleotides: TGCGCCAGCAGCTTGGATGGACAGCCTAGCACAGATACGCAGTATTTT. The chain combines TRBV5-1 with TRBJ2-3, with a weak D call TRBD1 (6 bases). Germline loops: CDR1 SGHRS, CDR2 YFSETQ. The V end lost 0 bases, the J end lost 0 bases, and 11 bases lay between the germline ends. CDR3 size: 16 residues.

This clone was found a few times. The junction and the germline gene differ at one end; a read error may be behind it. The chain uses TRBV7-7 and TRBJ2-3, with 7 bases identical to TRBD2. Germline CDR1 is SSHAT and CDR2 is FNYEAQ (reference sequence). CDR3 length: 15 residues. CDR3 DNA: TGTGCTAGCAGCCCAACTAGGGACTACACAGATACGCAGTATTTT. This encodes CASSPTRDYTDTQYF. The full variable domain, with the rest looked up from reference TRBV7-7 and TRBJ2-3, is GAGVSQSPRYKVTKRGQDVTLRCDPISSHATLYWYQQALGQGPEFLTYFNYEAQPDKSGLPSDRFSAERPEGSISTLTIQRTEQRDSAMYRCASSPTRDYTDTQYFGPGTRLTVL.

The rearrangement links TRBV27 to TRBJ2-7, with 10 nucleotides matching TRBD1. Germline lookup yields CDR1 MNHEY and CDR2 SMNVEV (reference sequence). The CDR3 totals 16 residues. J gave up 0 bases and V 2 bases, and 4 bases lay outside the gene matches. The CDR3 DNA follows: TGTGCCAGCAGTTTAGGGGACAGGGGACTCTCCTACGAGCAGTACTTC. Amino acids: CASSLGDRGLSYEQYF.

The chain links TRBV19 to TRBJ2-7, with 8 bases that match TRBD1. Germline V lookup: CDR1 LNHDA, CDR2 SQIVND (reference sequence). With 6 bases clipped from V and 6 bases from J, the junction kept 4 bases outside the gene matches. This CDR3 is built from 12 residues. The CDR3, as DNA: TGTGCCAGTAGCCCCAGGGGGCTCGAGCAGTACTTC. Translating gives CASSPRGLEQYF.

CDR3 sequence (DNA): TGTGCCAGCAGCTTAGGCCTAGGCACAGATACGCAGTATTTT. Translating it yields CASSLGLGTDTQYF. The chain recombines TRBV13 with TRBJ2-3; no firm D call. This CDR3 comprises 14 residues. Trimming cost V 0 bases and J 1 base, with 5 bases left between them. Germline-derived CDR1 and CDR2 are PRHDT and FYEKMQ (reference sequence).

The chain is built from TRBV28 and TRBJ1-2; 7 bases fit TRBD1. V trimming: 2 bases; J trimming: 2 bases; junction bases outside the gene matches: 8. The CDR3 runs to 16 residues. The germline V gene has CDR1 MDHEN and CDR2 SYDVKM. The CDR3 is CASSLRETTGNYGYTF. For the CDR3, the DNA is TGTGCCAGCAGTTTAAGGGAGACGACAGGGAACTATGGCTACACCTTC.

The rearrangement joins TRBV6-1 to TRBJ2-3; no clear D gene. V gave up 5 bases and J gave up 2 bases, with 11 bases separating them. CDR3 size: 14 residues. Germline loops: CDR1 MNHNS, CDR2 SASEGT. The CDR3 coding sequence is TGTGCCAGCAGTATCCAGCCCACCACAGATACGCAGTATTTT. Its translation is CASSIQPTTDTQYF.

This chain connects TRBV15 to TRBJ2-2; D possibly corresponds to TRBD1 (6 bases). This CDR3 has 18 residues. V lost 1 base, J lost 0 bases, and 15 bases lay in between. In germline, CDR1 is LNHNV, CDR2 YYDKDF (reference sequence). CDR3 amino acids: CATSRVSVGAANTGELFF. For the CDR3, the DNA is TGTGCCACCAGCAGAGTATCCGTGGGGGCCGCGAACACCGGGGAGCTGTTTTTT.